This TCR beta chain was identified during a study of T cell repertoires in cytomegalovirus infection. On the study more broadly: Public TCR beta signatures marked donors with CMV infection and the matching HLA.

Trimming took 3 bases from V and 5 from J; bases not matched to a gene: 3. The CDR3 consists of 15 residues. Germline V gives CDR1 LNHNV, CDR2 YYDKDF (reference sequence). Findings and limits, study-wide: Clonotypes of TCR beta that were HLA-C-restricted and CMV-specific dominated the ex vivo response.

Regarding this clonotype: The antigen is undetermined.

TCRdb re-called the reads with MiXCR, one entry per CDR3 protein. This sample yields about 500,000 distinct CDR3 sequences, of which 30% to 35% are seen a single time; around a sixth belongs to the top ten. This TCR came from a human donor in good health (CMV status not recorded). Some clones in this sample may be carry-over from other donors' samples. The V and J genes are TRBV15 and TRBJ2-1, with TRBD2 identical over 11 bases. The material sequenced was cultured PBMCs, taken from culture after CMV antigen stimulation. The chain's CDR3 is CATSRTSGTHNEQFF. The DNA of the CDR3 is TGTGCCACCAGCAGGACTAGCGGGACCCACAATGAGCAGTTCTTC. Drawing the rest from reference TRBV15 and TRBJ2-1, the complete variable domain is DAMVIQNPRYQVTQFGKPVTLSCSQTLNHNVMYWYQQKSSQAPKLLFHYYDKDFNNEADTPDNFQSRRPNTSFCFLDIRSPGLGDTAMYLCATSRTSGTHNEQFFGPGTRLTVL.